Sequencing of this T cell receptor beta chain was carried out in a study of blood T cells in healthy people across ages (dated by TCRdb to the mid-2010s). Some background on the complete study: In model experiments, template switching captured about one uniquely barcoded TCR beta cDNA molecule for every two T cells. The study analyzed two additional independent replicas of 1 million unique cDNA reads from the same blood draw for two donors, one aged 18 to 29 and one aged 80 or older. Donors of different ages were randomly distributed across sequencing lanes to avoid experimental bias. The study measured age-related changes in TCR beta repertoire diversity using deep sequencing normalized with unique cDNA molecular identifiers. The donors were split into four age groups: young (average roughly 15 years), middle-aged (roughly 42), aged (62) and long-lived (more than 80).

Notes on this clonotype: Its antigen is currently not known. No per-base quality is available; no much larger clone lies one base away.

Results and caveats for the whole study, not just this receptor: Because profiling used bulk unsorted PBMCs, naive and antigen-experienced compartments could not be compared conclusively. Estimates of total diversity based on one million sequenced T cells were regarded as lower bounds and as underestimates. Because the CMV infection status of the donors was unknown, age-related changes in expanded clonotypes may potentially have been confounded. Observed TCR beta diversity per million T cells fell roughly linearly with age, and a significant reduction was already apparent by age roughly 40. A strong correlation was found between observed TCR beta diversity and the percentage of naive T cells measured by flow cytometry. Compared with the aged group, the long-lived group had more naive CD4+ T cells, fewer expanded clones and increased TCR diversity, suggesting age selection.

Taken from the germline V gene (reference sequence), the CDR1 and CDR2 loops are DFQATT and SNEGSKA. From the cysteine up to the phenylalanine, the CDR3 has a length of 13 residues. Just the 39-base CDR3 DNA is kept, in frame starting at base 1. Trimming removed 7 bases from V and 2 bases from J, leaving 13 bases between the germline ends. Library construction relied on 5' RACE. Sequencing took place on an Illumina HiSeq 2500. A second about 7 to 11 cycle PCR used a sample-barcoded 5' primer and a J-beta primer mix. Each TCR beta cDNA molecule received a unique molecular identifier from a template-switch 5' adaptor carrying 12 random nucleotides. Each sample yielded at least 2.5 million CDR3-containing paired-end reads. The Mint cDNA synthesis kit, primed by a TRBC-specific oligonucleotide, was used to synthesize first-strand cDNA from all RNA. After uracil-DNA glycosylase treatment, a first 18-cycle PCR used universal primers M1SS and BC2_uni_R on all cDNA. The study's processing was this. Each sample was normalized by randomly selecting 1 million high-quality reads, each carrying a distinct molecular identifier. Reads sharing molecular identifiers were discarded rather than binned into consensus sequences. MiTCR, run with a Q25 quality threshold and the strictest error-elimination algorithm, handled CDR3 identification, clonotype clustering and error correction. A nonparametric unseen species model using Euler transformation provided a lower-bound estimate of total TCR beta diversity. The public reads were reprocessed in TCRdb via fastp at Q25 and MiXCR, keeping in-frame beta chains. Merged by CDR3 protein, the rows form single entries marked with the most common genes and DNA. The V and J calls were not made by the authors but by TCRdb's processing. The sample table holds about 1.6 million distinct CDR3 sequences, of which 30% to 40% were seen once. Clones ranked in the top ten supply 11% of the sample.

The donors were roughly 40 Caucasian individuals from Russia, aged roughly 6 to 100 years, who were systemically healthy. Roughly 10 milliliters of peripheral blood were collected from each donor into EDTA-treated Vacutainer tubes. Ficoll-Paque density-gradient centrifugation was used to isolate PBMCs, with at least 6.5 million per sample. Trizol reagent was used to extract total RNA from the PBMCs, yielding at least 5.5 micrograms per sample. For every donor, an aliquot of PBMCs went through flow cytometry to measure the percentages of naive CD45RAhigh/CD27high T cells. Recombination linked TRBV20-1 to TRBJ2-3, with a tentative D gene TRBD1 over 5 matching bases. What was sequenced was blood. The sequence came from a woman aged 25 to 39 in good health. The CDR3: CSVADTSTDTQYF. Here is the DNA: TGCAGTGTCGCGGACACATCCACAGATACGCAGTATTTT.